The clone carrying this TCR beta chain has more than one count but fewer than ten. Its antigen remains unidentified. The data were obtained in a study of tumor-infiltrating lymphocytes in glioblastoma multiforme. Trimming removed 3 bases from V and 9 bases from J, with 18 bases in between. The germline CDR1 and CDR2 sequences are MNHNS and SASEGT. The CDR3 spans 15 residues. Findings of the study overall: The T cells in this sample were not sorted into functional subsets.

TCR beta libraries were built from RNA through three nested multiplex PCR rounds using modified ARM-PCR. MiXCR, applied by TCRdb to the multiplex PCR reads, yields one record per CDR3 protein. The repertoire has tens of thousands of distinct CDR3 sequences, 50% to 75% of them found once; the top ten carry approximately 35%. This TCR was sampled from a male donor with glioblastoma. The specimen was brain tumor tissue. The V and J genes are TRBV6-1 and TRBJ2-1, with D maybe TRBD2 (6 bases). Here the CDR3 DNA reads TGTGCCAGCAGTGATGGATCGGGAGTTGAAAGTGAGCAGTTCTTC. It is translated as CASSDGSGVESEQFF.